The rows below give T cell receptor beta chains drawn from one sample of a study of identical twins. Each CDR3 protein gets one entry after TCRdb re-called the 5' RACE reads with MiXCR. The table lists about 490,000 distinct CDR3 sequences, nearly 15% of them singletons. These sequences were also reported in another study, on yellow fever vaccine responses in identical twins.

The sample was CD4+ T cells sorted from blood. These receptors all come from a woman aged 18-35 years in good health. CDR3s include the opening cysteine and the closing phenylalanine or tryptophan. D genes are given only for firm matches. Expanded clones are given a class, and other clones once, few, many or no size at all.

clone_size j_call v_call d_call cdr3_nt cdr3_aa
. TRBJ2-7 TRBV5-1 TRBD2 TGCGCCAGCAGCCCCGGGACTAGCGGGAGGGCGACCTACGAGCAGTACTTC CASSPGTSGRATYEQYF
many TRBJ2-7 TRBV20-1 TRBD1 TGCAGTGCTCCGATGGGGACAGGGCCCTACGAGCAGTACTTC CSAPMGTGPYEQYF
. TRBJ1-1 TRBV12-3/TRBV12-4 . TGTGCCAGCACCCTGACCGATATGAACACTGAAGCTTTCTTT CASTLTDMNTEAFF
few TRBJ2-3 TRBV2 TRBD2 TGTGCCAGCAGTGGGTTTCTGACTAGCGGGAGTTCAGAAGATACGCAGTATTTT CASSGFLTSGSSEDTQYF
few TRBJ2-1 TRBV12-3/TRBV12-4 TRBD2 TGTGCCAGCACAATAGCGGGGCGAGCTGATGAGCAGTTCTTC CASTIAGRADEQFF
many TRBJ2-2 TRBV29-1 . TGCAGCGTTGGAGCAGAGCCTGGTGAGGCCGGGGAGCTGTTTTTT CSVGAEPGEAGELFF
few TRBJ2-1 TRBV11-2 . TGTGCCAGCAGCTTAGCCGGAACTATAGACTACAATGAGCAGTTCTTC CASSLAGTIDYNEQFF
. TRBJ2-7 TRBV28 . TGTGCCAGCAGTTTATCTAGAAACCCACAAGATACACGGTACAACTCCTACGAGCAGTACTTC CASSLSRNPQDTRYNSYEQYF
few TRBJ2-1 TRBV5-1 TRBD2 TGCGCCAGCAGGTACGGACTAGCGGACAACAATGAGCAGTTCTTC CASRYGLADNNEQFF
. TRBJ2-1 TRBV10-2 TRBD2 TGCGCCAGCGGTAGCGGGAGGGTTAGAGGGCAGTTCTTC CASGSGRVRGQFF
. TRBJ2-7 TRBV6-1 TRBD2 TGTGCCAGCAGTGCGGGAGGGCCCGGCGAGCAGTACTTC CASSAGGPGEQYF
. TRBJ2-7 TRBV3-1 . TGTGCCAGCAGCCAAGGAGCATTAGTTCCCCACGAGCAGTACTTC CASSQGALVPHEQYF
many TRBJ2-1 TRBV12-3/TRBV12-4 TRBD1 TGTGCCAGCAGTTCCCCGAGGACTGGGATCTCACCAGGGGGTTACAATGAGCAGTTCTTC CASSSPRTGISPGGYNEQFF
. TRBJ1-4 TRBV5-5 . TGTGCCAGCAGCTTTTCGCAGGGCATTACCGAAAAACTGTTTTTT CASSFSQGITEKLFF
few TRBJ2-1 TRBV6-5 . TGTGCCAGCAGTTTGGGGTACGTCGATGAGCAGTTCTTC CASSLGYVDEQFF
. TRBJ2-3 TRBV5-1 . TGCGCCAGCAGCTTGGCGGGCGGGACCGCCACAGATACGCAGTATTTT CASSLAGGTATDTQYF
. TRBJ2-7 TRBV7-2 TRBD2 TGTGCCAGCAGCTTAGACGGGGGCGGGAGGGACTACGAGCAGTACTTC CASSLDGGGRDYEQYF
. TRBJ2-2 TRBV7-2 . TGTGCCAGCAGCTTAGGGCCAGTAACTTACACCGGGGAGCTGTTTTTT CASSLGPVTYTGELFF
many TRBJ2-1 TRBV12-3/TRBV12-4 TRBD2 TGTGCCAGCAGGAAGCGGGAGGCTCCCAATGAGCAGTTCTTC CASRKREAPNEQFF
. TRBJ2-1 TRBV7-3 TRBD2 TGTGCCAGCAGACTCCGGACTAGCGGGAGTGGTAATGAGCAGTTCTTC CASRLRTSGSGNEQFF
. TRBJ2-7 TRBV6-1 . TGTGCCAGCAGAGACGGGGTCTATCCCTACGAGCAGTACTTC CASRDGVYPYEQYF
. TRBJ2-2 TRBV28 . TGTGCCAGCAGTTGGGGTGCCCGTGGCGGGGAGCTGTTTTTT CASSWGARGGELFF
many TRBJ2-2 TRBV6-4 . TGTGCCAGCACCCGCACCGGGGATTCCGGGGAGCTGTTTTTT CASTRTGDSGELFF